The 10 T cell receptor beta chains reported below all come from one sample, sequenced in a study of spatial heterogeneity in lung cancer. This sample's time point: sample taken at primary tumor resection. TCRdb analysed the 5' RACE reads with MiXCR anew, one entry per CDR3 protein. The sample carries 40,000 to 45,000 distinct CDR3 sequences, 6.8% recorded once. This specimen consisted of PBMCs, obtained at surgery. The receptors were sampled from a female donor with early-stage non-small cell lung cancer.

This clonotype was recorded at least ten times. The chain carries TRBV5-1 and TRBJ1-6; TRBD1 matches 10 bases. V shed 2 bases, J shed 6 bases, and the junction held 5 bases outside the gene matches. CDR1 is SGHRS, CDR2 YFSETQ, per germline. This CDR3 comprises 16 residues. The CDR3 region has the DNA TGCGCCAGCAGCTTAGGGACAGGGGCGGGTAATTCACCCCTCCACTTT. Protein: CASSLGTGAGNSPLHF. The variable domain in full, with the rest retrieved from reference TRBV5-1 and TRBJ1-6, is KAGVTQTPRYLIKTRGQQVTLSCSPISGHRSVSWYQQTPGQGLQFLFEYFSETQRNKGNFPGRFSGRQFSNSRSEMNVSTLELGDSALYLCASSLGTGAGNSPLHFGNGTRLTVT.

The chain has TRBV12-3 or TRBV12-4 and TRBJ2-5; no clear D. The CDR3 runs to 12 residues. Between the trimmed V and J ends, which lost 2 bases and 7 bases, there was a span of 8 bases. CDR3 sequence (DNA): TGTGCCAGCAGTTTATTTGCTTCGACCCAGTACTTC. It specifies CASSLFASTQYF.

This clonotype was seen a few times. The chain's CDR3 is CSVQKADNEQFF. The DNA for the CDR3 is TGCAGTGTTCAGAAGGCGGATAATGAGCAGTTCTTC. The chain is built from TRBV20-1 and TRBJ2-1; D is uncertain. This CDR3 spans 12 amino acids. CDR1 is DFQATT and CDR2 is SNEGSKA in the germline V gene (reference sequence). The V end lost 7 bases, the J end lost 7 bases, and 14 bases lay between the germline ends.

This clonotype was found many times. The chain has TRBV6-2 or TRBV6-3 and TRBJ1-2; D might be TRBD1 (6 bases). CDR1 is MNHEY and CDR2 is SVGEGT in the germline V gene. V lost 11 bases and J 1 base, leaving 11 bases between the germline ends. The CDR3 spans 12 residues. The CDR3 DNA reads TGTGCCTCCGCGGACAGTAACTATGGCTACACCTTC. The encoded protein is CASADSNYGYTF.

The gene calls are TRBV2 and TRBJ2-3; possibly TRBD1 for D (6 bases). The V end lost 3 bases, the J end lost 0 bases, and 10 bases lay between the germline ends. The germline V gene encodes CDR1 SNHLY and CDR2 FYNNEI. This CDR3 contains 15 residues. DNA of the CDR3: TGTGCCAGCAGTGAGGCGCAGGGGAGCACAGATACGCAGTATTTT. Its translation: CASSEAQGSTDTQYF.

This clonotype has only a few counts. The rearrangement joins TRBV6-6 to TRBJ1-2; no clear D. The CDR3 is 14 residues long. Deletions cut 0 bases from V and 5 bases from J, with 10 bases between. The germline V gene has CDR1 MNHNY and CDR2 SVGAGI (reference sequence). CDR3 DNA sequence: TGTGCCAGCAGTTACTCCGACCGAGTTTATGGCTACACCTTC. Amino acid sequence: CASSYSDRVYGYTF.

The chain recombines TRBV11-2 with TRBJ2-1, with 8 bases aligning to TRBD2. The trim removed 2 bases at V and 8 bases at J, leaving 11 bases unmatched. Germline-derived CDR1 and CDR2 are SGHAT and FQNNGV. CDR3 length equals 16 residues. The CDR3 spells CASSLTLGTSGDEQFF. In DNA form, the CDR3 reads TGTGCCAGCAGCTTAACCCTTGGGACTAGTGGCGATGAGCAGTTCTTC. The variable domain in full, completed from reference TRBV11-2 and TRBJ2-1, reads EAGVAQSPRYKIIEKRQSVAFWCNPISGHATLYWYQQILGQGPKLLIQFQNNGVVDDSQLPKDRFSAERLKGVDSTLKIQPAKLEDSAVYLCASSLTLGTSGDEQFFGPGTRLTVL.

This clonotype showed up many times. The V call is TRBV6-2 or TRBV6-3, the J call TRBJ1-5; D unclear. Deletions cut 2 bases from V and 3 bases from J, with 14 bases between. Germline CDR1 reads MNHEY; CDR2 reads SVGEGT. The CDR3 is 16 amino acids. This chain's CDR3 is CASSYGRQSLNQPQHF. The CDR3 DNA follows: TGTGCCAGCAGTTACGGTCGGCAGAGTCTCAATCAGCCCCAGCATTTT.

CDR3 bases: TGTGCCAGCACCCTCCCAGGGGCGCGAACAGATACGCAGTATTTT. Its translation is CASTLPGARTDTQYF. V is TRBV28 and J is TRBJ2-3, with TRBD1 as a possible D gene (6 bases). Trimming stripped 7 bases from V and 3 bases from J, with 17 bases between. In germline, CDR1 is MDHEN, CDR2 SYDVKM. The length of the CDR3 is 15 residues.

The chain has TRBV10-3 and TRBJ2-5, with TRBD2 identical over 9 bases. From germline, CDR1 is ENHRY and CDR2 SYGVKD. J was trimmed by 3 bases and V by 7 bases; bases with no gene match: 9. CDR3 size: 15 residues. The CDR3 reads CAINPSGMVEETQYF. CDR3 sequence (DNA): TGTGCCATCAACCCTAGCGGGATGGTTGAAGAGACCCAGTACTTC.